The 19 T cell receptor beta chains below come from one sample, sequenced in a study of CD8 T cells in Susac syndrome. It was with random hexamers that about 0.45 to 1 ug RNA was reverse transcribed. TCRdb re-derived calls from the immunoSEQ multiplex PCR reads in MiXCR, one entry per CDR3 protein. The table lists about 82,000 distinct CDR3 sequences, approximately 96% of them singletons. Sequencing was carried out using CD8+ T cells from PBMCs. Receptor source: a human donor with Susac syndrome.

The chain employs TRBV29-1 and TRBJ2-1; possibly TRBD2 for D (6 bases). The length of the CDR3 is 12 residues. Germline values: CDR1 SQVTM, CDR2 ANQGSEA. The V gene lost 4 bases and the J gene lost 2 bases, with 6 bases spanning the gap. CDR3 nucleotides: TGCAGCGTTGGCGGGACCTACAATGAGCAGTTCTTC. It encodes CSVGGTYNEQFF.

V is TRBV19 and J is TRBJ1-6; the D gene is possibly TRBD1 (6 bases). V gave up 7 bases and J gave up 9 bases, with 19 bases separating them. The CDR3 totals 15 residues. Looked up from germline, CDR1 is LNHDA and CDR2 is SQIVND (reference sequence). The CDR3 region is CASNQGGPRGSPLHF. In nucleotides, the CDR3 is TGTGCCAGTAATCAAGGGGGACCCAGGGGTTCACCCCTCCACTTT.

The chain uses TRBV7-4 and TRBJ1-6; D is ambiguous. Germline loops: CDR1 SGHVT, CDR2 SQSDAQ. Trimming cost V 1 base and J 7 bases, with 14 bases left between them. The CDR3 spans 16 residues. The CDR3 reads CASSLVVYLMNSPLHF. The CDR3 bases are TGTGCCAGCAGCTTAGTGGTGTACCTTATGAATTCACCCCTCCACTTT.

The CDR3 reads CASSLAGGTYNEQFF. The CDR3 bases are TGTGCCAGTAGTCTGGCGGGGGGTACCTACAATGAGCAGTTCTTC. The chain joins TRBV19 to TRBJ2-1; 8 nucleotides match TRBD2. Losses at the gene ends were 5 bases for V and 2 bases for J; bases not matched to a gene: 5. CDR3 length equals 15 residues. Germline V gives CDR1 LNHDA, CDR2 SQIVND (reference sequence). Supplemented by reference TRBV19 and TRBJ2-1, the full variable domain reads DGGITQSPKYLFRKEGQNVTLSCEQNLNHDAMYWYRQDPGQGLRLIYYSQIVNDFQKGDIAEGYSVSREKKESFPLTVTSAQKNPTAFYLCASSLAGGTYNEQFFGPGTRLTVL.

This clonotype was recorded once. The chain uses TRBV27 and TRBJ2-1; TRBD2 matches 11 bases. V lost 3 bases to trimming and J lost 2 bases; unmatched junction nucleotides: 0. The CDR3 consists of 15 residues. Germline V gene lookup returns CDR1 MNHEY and CDR2 SMNVEV (reference sequence). DNA for the CDR3: TGTGCCAGCAGTTTTAGCGGGGGGGCCTACAATGAGCAGTTCTTC. It specifies CASSFSGGAYNEQFF.

This chain connects TRBV18 to TRBJ1-1; no clear D. CDR1 is KGHSH, CDR2 LQKENI, per germline. There are 13 residues in the CDR3. V was trimmed by 6 bases and J by 10 bases, leaving 18 bases between them. Here the CDR3 reads CASSTPATVTAFF. As DNA, the CDR3 is TGTGCCAGCTCCACGCCGGCCACGGTTACAGCTTTCTTT. Filled out from reference TRBV18 and TRBJ1-1, the complete variable domain reads NAGVMQNPRHLVRRRGQEARLRCSPMKGHSHVYWYRQLPEEGLKFMVYLQKENIIDESGMPKERFSAEFPKEGPSILRIQQVVRGDSAAYFCASSTPATVTAFFGQGTRLTVV.

The chain carries TRBV6-2 or TRBV6-3 and TRBJ2-7; D perhaps matches TRBD1 (6 bases). The CDR3 has 13 amino acids. The germline V gene encodes CDR1 MNHEY and CDR2 SVGEGT. V dropped 6 bases and J dropped 6 bases, with 15 bases sitting between them. In DNA form, the CDR3 reads TGTGCCAGCAGACAACAGGGACGGGGCGAGCAGTACTTC. Protein: CASRQQGRGEQYF.

The V call is TRBV7-2, the J call TRBJ1-2; 7 nucleotides match TRBD1. The ends lost 4 bases at V and 8 bases at J; junction bases unmatched: 10. CDR1 is SGHTA and CDR2 is FQGNSA in the germline V gene. The CDR3 has 14 residues. CDR3 in DNA: TGTGCCAGCAGCTACGGACAGGCACTTTTGGGCTACACCTTC. Translating it yields CASSYGQALLGYTF.

The V gene is TRBV7-9, the J gene TRBJ1-1; 8 nucleotides align to TRBD1. The CDR3 runs 17 residues. V dropped 2 bases and J dropped 1; count of bases not matched to a gene: 9. The V gene's germline CDR1 is SEHNR and CDR2 FQNEAQ (reference sequence). The CDR3 region is CASSLLGPGQANTEAFF. Here the CDR3 DNA reads TGTGCCAGCAGCTTACTGGGTCCGGGACAGGCGAACACTGAAGCTTTCTTT.

V and J are TRBV28 and TRBJ1-5; D gene uncertain. CDR1 MDHEN and CDR2 SYDVKM come from the germline V gene. V lost 10 bases and J 5 bases, leaving 12 bases between the germline ends. The CDR3 covers 12 residues. The CDR3 loop is CATGDGDQPQHF. CDR3 sequence (DNA): TGTGCCACCGGGGATGGGGATCAGCCCCAGCATTTT.

V is TRBV9 and J is TRBJ1-4, with no clear D. CDR3 length equals 14 residues. The V gene's germline CDR1 is SGDLS and CDR2 YYNGEE. V shed 5 bases and J shed 0 bases, with 8 bases lying between them. The CDR3 region is CASSGGATNEKLFF. CDR3 bases: TGTGCCAGCAGTGGAGGAGCAACTAATGAAAAACTGTTTTTT.

The chain uses TRBV28 and TRBJ2-5; perhaps TRBD2 as D (6 bases). Germline V lookup: CDR1 MDHEN, CDR2 SYDVKM. V was trimmed by 2 bases and J by 5 bases, leaving 12 bases between them. The CDR3 has 14 residues. The CDR3 nucleotides read TGTGCCAGCAGTTTACCGGCAGGGAGGGAGACCCAGTACTTC. Translation gives CASSLPAGRETQYF. The full variable domain, rest sourced from reference TRBV28 and TRBJ2-5, is DVKVTQSSRYLVKRTGEKVFLECVQDMDHENMFWYRQDPGLGLRLIYFSYDVKMKEKGDIPEGYSVSREKKERFSLILESASTNQTSMYLCASSLPAGRETQYFGPGTRLLVL.

V is TRBV27 and J is TRBJ1-2; 8 positions agree with TRBD1. V dropped 1 base and J dropped 7; count of bases not matched to a gene: 5. The CDR3 consists of 14 residues. From germline, CDR1 is MNHEY and CDR2 SMNVEV (reference sequence). Written as DNA, the CDR3 is TGTGCCAGCAGTTTATGGCAGGGGGCGCGTGGCTACACCTTC. As protein: CASSLWQGARGYTF.

The gene calls are TRBV30 and TRBJ2-4; 12 bases agree with TRBD2. V lost 2 bases, J lost 8 bases, and 7 bases stayed unmatched. This CDR3 contains 15 residues. The germline gives CDR1 GTSNPN, CDR2 SVGIG (reference sequence). The CDR3 DNA reads as TGTGCCTGGAGTCGGGCTAGCGGGGGGGCAGACATTCAGTACTTC. Translation gives CAWSRASGGADIQYF.

V and J are TRBV18 and TRBJ1-6; D is uncertain. The CDR3 length is 18 residues. V shed 6 bases and J shed 8 bases, with 26 bases lying between them. CDR1 is KGHSH and CDR2 is LQKENI in the germline V gene. CDR3 bases: TGTGCCAGCTCCCCCTCCCCGCGGCTCTTACTTGATGATTCACCCCTCCACTTT. Translation: CASSPSPRLLLDDSPLHF.

The rearrangement links TRBV15 to TRBJ2-1; the D is unclear. Germline CDR1 is LNHNV and CDR2 is YYDKDF (reference sequence). CDR3 size: 15 residues. Trimming cost V 0 bases and J 5 bases, with 11 bases left between them. CDR3 loop: CATSRDRNLNNEQFF. CDR3 sequence (DNA): TGTGCCACCAGCAGAGATCGCAATCTGAACAATGAGCAGTTCTTC.

This chain links TRBV19 with TRBJ1-2; 8 nucleotides align to TRBD1. This CDR3 region has 14 residues. The germline gives CDR1 LNHDA, CDR2 SQIVND (reference sequence). J gave up 2 bases and V 6 bases, and 5 bases lay outside the gene matches. CDR3 coding DNA: TGTGCCAGTAGGACGCGGGACAGGAACTATGGCTACACCTTC. Its translation: CASRTRDRNYGYTF.

The chain joins TRBV11-2 to TRBJ2-1; 13 bases are a match to TRBD2. V lost 5 bases and J lost 7; bases outside the gene matches: 11. Germline V gives CDR1 SGHAT, CDR2 FQNNGV. The CDR3 totals 17 residues. The DNA for the CDR3 is TGTGCCAGCAGCAGGGTTACGACTAGCGGGGGGCAGAATGAGCAGTTCTTC. Protein product: CASSRVTTSGGQNEQFF.

J is TRBJ1-1 and V is TRBV19, with D maybe TRBD1 (5 bases). The CDR3 spans 14 residues. Germline V gene sequence: CDR1 LNHDA, CDR2 SQIVND (reference sequence). The ends were cut back, 6 bases at V and 0 bases at J, with 11 bases in the middle. The chain's CDR3 is CASRVGGLNTEAFF. CDR3 coding DNA: TGTGCCAGTAGAGTTGGGGGGTTGAACACTGAAGCTTTCTTT. Based on the CDR3 plus reference TRBV19 and TRBJ1-1, the full variable domain is DGGITQSPKYLFRKEGQNVTLSCEQNLNHDAMYWYRQDPGQGLRLIYYSQIVNDFQKGDIAEGYSVSREKKESFPLTVTSAQKNPTAFYLCASRVGGLNTEAFFGQGTRLTVV.